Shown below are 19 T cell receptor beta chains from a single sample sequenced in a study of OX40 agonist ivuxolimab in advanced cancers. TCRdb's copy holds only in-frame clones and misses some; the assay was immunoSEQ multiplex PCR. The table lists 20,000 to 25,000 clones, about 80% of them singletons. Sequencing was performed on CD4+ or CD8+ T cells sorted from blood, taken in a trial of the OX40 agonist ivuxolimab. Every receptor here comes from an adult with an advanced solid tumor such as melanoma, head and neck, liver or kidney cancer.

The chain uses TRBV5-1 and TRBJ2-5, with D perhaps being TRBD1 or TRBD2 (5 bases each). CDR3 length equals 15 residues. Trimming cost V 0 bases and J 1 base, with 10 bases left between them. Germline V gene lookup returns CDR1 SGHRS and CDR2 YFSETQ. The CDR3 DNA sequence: TGCGCCAGCAGCTTGGTCTGGGGGACCCAAGAGACCCAGTACTTC. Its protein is CASSLVWGTQETQYF. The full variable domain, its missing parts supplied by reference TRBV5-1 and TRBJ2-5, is KAGVTQTPRYLIKTRGQQVTLSCSPISGHRSVSWYQQTPGQGLQFLFEYFSETQRNKGNFPGRFSGRQFSNSRSEMNVSTLELGDSALYLCASSLVWGTQETQYFGPGTRLLVL.

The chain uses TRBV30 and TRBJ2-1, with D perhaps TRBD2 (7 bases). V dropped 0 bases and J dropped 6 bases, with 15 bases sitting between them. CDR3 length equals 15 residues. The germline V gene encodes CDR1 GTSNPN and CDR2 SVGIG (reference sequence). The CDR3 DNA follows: TGTGCCTGGAGTGTCCGAGGGGGGGCGATCAATGAGCAGTTCTTC. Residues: CAWSVRGGAINEQFF.

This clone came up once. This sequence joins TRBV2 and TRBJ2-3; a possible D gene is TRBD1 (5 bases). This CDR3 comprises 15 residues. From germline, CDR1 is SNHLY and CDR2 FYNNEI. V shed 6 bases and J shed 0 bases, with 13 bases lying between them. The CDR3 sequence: CASRVDSLSTDTQYF. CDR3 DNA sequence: TGTGCCAGCAGGGTAGACAGTTTAAGCACAGATACGCAGTATTTT.

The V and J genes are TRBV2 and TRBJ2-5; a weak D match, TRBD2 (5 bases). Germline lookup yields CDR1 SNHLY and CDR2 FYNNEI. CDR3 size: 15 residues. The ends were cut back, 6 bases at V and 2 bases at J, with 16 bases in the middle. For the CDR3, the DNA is TGTGCCAGCAGGAGGGCTGCGACAAGGCAAGAGACCCAGTACTTC. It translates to CASRRAATRQETQYF.

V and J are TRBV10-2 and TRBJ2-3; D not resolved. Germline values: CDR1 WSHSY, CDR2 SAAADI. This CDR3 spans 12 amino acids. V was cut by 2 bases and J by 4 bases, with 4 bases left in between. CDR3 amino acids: CASSERSDTQYF. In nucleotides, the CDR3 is TGCGCCAGCAGTGAGAGGTCAGATACGCAGTATTTT.

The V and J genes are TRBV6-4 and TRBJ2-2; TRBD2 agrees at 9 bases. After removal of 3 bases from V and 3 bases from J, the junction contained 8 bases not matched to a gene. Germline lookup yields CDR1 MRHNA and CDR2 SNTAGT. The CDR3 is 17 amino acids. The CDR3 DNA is TGTGCCAGCAGTGAAGGGGTAGCGGGGGCCGACACCGGGGAGCTGTTTTTT. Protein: CASSEGVAGADTGELFF.

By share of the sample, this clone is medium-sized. The DNA of the CDR3 is TGCGCCAGCAGCCAAGGGAACCTGGGGGAGCAGTACTTC. Its protein is CASSQGNLGEQYF. The chain is built from TRBV4-1 and TRBJ2-7; the D is unclear. Trimming removed 1 base from V and 7 bases from J, with 11 bases in between. The CDR3 is 13 amino acids. Germline CDR1 MGHRA, CDR2 YSYEKL.

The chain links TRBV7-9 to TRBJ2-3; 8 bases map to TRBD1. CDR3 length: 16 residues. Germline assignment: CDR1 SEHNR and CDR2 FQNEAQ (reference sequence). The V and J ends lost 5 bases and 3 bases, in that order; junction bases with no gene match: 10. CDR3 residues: CASSPSDRTGTDTQYF. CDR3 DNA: TGTGCCAGCAGCCCGTCGGACAGGACAGGGACAGATACGCAGTATTTT.

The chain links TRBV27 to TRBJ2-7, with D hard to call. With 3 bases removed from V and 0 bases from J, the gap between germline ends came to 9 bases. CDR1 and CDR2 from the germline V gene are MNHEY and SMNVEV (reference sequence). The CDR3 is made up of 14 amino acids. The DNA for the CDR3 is TGTGCCAGCAGTTTTCTCGGTCCCTCCTACGAGCAGTACTTC. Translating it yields CASSFLGPSYEQYF.

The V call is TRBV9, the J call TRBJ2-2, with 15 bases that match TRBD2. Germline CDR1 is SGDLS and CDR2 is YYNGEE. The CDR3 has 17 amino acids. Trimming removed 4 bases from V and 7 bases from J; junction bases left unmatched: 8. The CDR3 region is CASSHGTSGGPFGELFF. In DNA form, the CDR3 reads TGTGCCAGCAGCCACGGGACTAGCGGGGGGCCTTTCGGGGAGCTGTTTTTT.

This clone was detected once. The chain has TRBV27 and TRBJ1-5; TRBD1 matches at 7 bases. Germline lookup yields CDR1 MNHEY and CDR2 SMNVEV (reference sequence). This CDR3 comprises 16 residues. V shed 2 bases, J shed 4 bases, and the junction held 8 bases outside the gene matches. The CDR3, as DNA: TGTGCCAGCAGTTTAGGGTCAGGGGGTTGGAATCAGCCCCAGCATTTT. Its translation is CASSLGSGGWNQPQHF.

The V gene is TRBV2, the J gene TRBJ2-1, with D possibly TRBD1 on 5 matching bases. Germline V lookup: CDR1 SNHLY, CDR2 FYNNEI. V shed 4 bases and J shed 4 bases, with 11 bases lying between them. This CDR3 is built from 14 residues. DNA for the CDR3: TGTGCCAGCAGTGTGGGGCTCGATTACAATGAGCAGTTCTTC. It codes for CASSVGLDYNEQFF.

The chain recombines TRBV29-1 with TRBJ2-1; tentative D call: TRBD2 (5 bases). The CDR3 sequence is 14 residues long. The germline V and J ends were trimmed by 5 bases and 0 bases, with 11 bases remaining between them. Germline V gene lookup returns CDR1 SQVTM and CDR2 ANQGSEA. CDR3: CSVPAGSSYNEQFF. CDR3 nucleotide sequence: TGCAGCGTTCCGGCGGGTAGCTCCTACAATGAGCAGTTCTTC.

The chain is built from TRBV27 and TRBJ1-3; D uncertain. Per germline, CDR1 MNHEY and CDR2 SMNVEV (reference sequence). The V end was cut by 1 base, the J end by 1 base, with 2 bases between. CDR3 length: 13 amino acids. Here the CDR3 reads CASSLLSGNTIYF. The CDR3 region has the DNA TGTGCCAGCAGTTTATTATCTGGAAACACCATATATTTT.

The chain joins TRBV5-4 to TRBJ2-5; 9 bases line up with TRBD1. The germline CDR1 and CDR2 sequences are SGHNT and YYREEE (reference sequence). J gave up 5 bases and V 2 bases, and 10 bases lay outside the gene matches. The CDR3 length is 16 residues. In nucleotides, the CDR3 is TGTGCCAGCAGCTTCCCGGGACAGGGTTTGGGTGAGACCCAGTACTTC. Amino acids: CASSFPGQGLGETQYF.

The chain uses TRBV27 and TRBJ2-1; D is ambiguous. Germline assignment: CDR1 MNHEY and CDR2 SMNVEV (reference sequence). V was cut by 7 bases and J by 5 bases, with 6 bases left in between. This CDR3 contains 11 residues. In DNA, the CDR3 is TGTGCCAGCACTAACCACAATGAGCAGTTCTTC. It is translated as CASTNHNEQFF.

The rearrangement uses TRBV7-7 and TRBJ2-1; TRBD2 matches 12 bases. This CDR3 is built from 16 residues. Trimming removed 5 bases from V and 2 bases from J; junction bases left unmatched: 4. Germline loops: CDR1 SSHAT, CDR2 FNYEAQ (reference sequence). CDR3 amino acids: CASSRLAGEPYNEQFF. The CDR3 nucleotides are TGTGCCAGCAGCCGACTAGCGGGAGAACCCTACAATGAGCAGTTCTTC. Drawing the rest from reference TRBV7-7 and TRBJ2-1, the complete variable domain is GAGVSQSPRYKVTKRGQDVTLRCDPISSHATLYWYQQALGQGPEFLTYFNYEAQPDKSGLPSDRFSAERPEGSISTLTIQRTEQRDSAMYRCASSRLAGEPYNEQFFGPGTRLTVL.

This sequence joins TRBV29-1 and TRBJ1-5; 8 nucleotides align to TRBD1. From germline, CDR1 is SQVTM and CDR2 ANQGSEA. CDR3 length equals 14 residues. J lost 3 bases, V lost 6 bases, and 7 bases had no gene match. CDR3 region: CSVQTGESNQPQHF. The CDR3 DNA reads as TGCAGCGTCCAGACAGGGGAGTCCAATCAGCCCCAGCATTTT.

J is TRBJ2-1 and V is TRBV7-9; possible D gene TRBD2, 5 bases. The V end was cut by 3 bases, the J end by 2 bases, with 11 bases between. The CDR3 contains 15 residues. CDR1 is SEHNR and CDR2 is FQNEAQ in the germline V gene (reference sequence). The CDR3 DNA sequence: TGTGCCAGCAGCTTGCCCGCGGGTACCTACAATGAGCAGTTCTTC. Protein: CASSLPAGTYNEQFF.